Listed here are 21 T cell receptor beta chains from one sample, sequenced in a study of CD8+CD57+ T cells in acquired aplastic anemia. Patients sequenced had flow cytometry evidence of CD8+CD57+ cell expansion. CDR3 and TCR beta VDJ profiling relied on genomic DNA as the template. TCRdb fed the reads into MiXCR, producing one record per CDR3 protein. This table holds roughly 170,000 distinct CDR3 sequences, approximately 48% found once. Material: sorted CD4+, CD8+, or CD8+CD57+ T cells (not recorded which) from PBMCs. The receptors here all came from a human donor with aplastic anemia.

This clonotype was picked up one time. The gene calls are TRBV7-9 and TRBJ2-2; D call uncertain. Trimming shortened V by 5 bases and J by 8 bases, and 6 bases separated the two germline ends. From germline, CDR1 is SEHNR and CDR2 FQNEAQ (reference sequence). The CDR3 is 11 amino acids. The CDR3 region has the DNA TGTGCCAGCAGCCCGCAAGGGGAGCTGTTTTTT. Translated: CASSPQGELFF.

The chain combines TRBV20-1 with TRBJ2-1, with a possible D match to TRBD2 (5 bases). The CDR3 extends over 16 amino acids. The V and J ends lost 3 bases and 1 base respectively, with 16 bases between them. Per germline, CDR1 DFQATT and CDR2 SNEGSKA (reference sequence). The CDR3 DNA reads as TGCAGTGCTAGGTCAGGAGAGGGCCAATCCTACAATGAGCAGTTCTTC. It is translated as CSARSGEGQSYNEQFF.

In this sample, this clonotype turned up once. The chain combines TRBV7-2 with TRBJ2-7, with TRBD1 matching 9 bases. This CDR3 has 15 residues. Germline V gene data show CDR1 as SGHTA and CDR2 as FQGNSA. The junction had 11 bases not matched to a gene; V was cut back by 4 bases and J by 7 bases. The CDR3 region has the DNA TGTGCCAGCAGCTCCCCCGGGACAGGGTATCGAGAGCAGTACTTC. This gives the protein CASSSPGTGYREQYF.

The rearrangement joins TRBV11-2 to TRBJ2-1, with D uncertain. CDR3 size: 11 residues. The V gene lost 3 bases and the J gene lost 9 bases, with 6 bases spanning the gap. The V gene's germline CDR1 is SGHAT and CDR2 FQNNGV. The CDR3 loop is CASSFGREQFF. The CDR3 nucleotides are TGTGCCAGCAGCTTTGGACGTGAGCAGTTCTTC.

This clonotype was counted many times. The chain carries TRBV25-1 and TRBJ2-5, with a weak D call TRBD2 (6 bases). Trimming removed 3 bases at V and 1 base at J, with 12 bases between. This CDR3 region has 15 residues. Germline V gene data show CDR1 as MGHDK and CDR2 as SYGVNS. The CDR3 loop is CASSDGGLSQETQYF. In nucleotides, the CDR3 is TGTGCCAGCAGTGATGGGGGACTTAGCCAAGAGACCCAGTACTTC.

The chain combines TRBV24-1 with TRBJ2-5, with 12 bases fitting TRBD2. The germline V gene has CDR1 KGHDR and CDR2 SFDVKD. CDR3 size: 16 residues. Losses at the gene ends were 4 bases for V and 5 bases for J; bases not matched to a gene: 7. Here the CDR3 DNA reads TGTGCCACCAGTGAATCTAGCGGGGGGGCCCCGGAGACCCAGTACTTC. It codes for CATSESSGGAPETQYF.

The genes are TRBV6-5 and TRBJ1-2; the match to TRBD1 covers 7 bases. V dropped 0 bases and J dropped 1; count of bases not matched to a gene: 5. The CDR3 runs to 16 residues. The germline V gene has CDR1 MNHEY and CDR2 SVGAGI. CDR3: CASSYSGQRFNYGYTF. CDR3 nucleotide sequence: TGTGCCAGCAGTTACTCGGGACAGCGCTTTAACTATGGCTACACCTTC.

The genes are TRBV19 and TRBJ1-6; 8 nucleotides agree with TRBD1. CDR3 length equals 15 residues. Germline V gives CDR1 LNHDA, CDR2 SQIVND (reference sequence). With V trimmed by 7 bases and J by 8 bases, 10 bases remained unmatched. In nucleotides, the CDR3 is TGTGCCAGTAAAACAAGGGACAGGACATATTCACCCCTCCACTTT. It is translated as CASKTRDRTYSPLHF.

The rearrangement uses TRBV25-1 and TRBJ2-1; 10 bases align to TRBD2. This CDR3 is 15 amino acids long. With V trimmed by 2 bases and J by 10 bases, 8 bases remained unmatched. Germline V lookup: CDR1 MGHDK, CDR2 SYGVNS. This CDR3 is CASSEEVASGGEQFF. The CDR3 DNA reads TGTGCCAGCAGTGAAGAGGTGGCTAGCGGGGGCGAGCAGTTCTTC.

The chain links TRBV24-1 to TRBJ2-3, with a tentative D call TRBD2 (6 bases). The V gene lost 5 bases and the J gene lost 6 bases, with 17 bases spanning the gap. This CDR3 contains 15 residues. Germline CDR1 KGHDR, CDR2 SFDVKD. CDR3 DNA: TGTGCCACCAGTGGGGTTGCGGGACCCGGGGATACGCAGTATTTT. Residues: CATSGVAGPGDTQYF.

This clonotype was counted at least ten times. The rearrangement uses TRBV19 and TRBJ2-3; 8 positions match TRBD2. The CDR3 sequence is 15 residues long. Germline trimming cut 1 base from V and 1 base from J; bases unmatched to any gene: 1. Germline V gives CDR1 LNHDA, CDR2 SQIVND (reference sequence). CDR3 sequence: CASSIGSGGTDTQYF. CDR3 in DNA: TGTGCCAGTAGTATAGGTAGCGGGGGCACAGATACGCAGTATTTT.

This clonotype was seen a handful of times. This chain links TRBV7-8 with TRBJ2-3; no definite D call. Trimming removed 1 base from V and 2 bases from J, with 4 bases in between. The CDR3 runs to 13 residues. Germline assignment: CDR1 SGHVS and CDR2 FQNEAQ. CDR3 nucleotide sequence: TGTGCCAGCAGCTTAGATGACACAGATACGCAGTATTTT. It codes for CASSLDDTDTQYF.

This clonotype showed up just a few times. CDR3 sequence reads: CASNPGDGGRGLNTEAFF. The CDR3 DNA follows: TGCGCCAGCAACCCTGGCGATGGGGGGCGCGGTCTGAACACTGAAGCTTTCTTT. This chain links TRBV5-1 with TRBJ1-1; the D gene is possibly TRBD1 (6 bases). From germline, CDR1 is SGHRS and CDR2 YFSETQ. The V gene lost 6 bases and the J gene lost 0 bases, with 24 bases spanning the gap. The CDR3 runs to 18 residues.

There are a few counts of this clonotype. CDR3 nucleotides: TGTGCCAGTAGTCGGGGCACCGGGGAGCTGTTTTTT. Protein: CASSRGTGELFF. The chain uses TRBV19 and TRBJ2-2; weak D call: TRBD2 (5 bases). The germline V gene encodes CDR1 LNHDA and CDR2 SQIVND (reference sequence). Trimming removed 5 bases at V and 4 bases at J, with 5 bases between. The CDR3 length is 12 residues.

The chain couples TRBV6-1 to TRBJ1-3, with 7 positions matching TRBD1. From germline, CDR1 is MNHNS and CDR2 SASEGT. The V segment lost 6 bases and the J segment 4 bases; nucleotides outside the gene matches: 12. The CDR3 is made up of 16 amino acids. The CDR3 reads CASRPAGGQAGNTIYF. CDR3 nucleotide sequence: TGTGCCAGCAGACCGGCAGGCGGACAGGCGGGAAACACCATATATTTT.

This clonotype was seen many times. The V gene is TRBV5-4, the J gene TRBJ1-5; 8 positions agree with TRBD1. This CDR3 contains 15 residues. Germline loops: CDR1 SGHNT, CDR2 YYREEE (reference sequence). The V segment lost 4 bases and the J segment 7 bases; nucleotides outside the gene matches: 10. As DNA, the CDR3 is TGTGCCAGCAGCCCAGGGGGCCCAGGGGGCCAGCCCCAGCATTTT. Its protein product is CASSPGGPGGQPQHF.

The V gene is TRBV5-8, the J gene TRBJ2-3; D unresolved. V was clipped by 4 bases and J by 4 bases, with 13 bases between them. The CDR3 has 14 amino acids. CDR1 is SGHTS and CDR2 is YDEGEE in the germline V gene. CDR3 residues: CASSQSGSPDTQYF. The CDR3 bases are TGTGCCAGCAGCCAATCAGGTAGTCCAGATACGCAGTATTTT.

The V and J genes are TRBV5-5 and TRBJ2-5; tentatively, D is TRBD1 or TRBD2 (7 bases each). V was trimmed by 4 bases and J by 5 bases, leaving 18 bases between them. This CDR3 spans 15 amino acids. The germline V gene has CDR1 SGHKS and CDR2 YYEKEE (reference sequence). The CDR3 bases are TGTGCCAGCAGCCAGGGGGAGGGGGGCTGGGAGACCCAGTACTTC. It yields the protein CASSQGEGGWETQYF.

The CDR3 DNA reads TGCAGTGCTAGAGATTCACAAGTAACCGTCTATGGCTACACCTTC. Protein: CSARDSQVTVYGYTF. The chain joins TRBV20-1 to TRBJ1-2; no clear D. The CDR3 totals 15 residues. Germline assignment: CDR1 DFQATT and CDR2 SNEGSKA (reference sequence). Trimming left V 0 bases short and J 4 bases short, with 15 bases between.

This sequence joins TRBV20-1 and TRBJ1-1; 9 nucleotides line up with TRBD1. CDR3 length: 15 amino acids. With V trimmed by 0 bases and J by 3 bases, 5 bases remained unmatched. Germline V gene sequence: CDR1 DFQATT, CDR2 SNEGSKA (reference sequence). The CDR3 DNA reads TGCAGTGCTAGAGACCCGACAGGGGGGGACACTGAAGCTTTCTTT. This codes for CSARDPTGGDTEAFF.

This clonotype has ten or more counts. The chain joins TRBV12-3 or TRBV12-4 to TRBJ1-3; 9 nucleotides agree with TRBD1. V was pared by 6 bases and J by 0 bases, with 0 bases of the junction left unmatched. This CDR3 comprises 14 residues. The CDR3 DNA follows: TGTGCCAGCAGGACAGGGGGCTCTGGAAACACCATATATTTT. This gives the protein CASRTGGSGNTIYF.